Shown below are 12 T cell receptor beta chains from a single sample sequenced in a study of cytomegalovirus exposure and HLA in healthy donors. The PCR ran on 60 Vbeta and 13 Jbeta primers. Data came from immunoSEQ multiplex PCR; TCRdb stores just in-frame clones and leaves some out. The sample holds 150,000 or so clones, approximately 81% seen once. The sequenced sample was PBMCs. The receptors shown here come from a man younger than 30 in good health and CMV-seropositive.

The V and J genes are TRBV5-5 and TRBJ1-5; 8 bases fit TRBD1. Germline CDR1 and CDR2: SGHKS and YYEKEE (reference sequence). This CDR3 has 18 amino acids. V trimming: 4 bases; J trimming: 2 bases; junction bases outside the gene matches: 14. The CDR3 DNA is TGTGCCAGCAGCGGAGGACAGGGACAGGTGCTGGGCAATCAGCCCCAGCATTTT. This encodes CASSGGQGQVLGNQPQHF.

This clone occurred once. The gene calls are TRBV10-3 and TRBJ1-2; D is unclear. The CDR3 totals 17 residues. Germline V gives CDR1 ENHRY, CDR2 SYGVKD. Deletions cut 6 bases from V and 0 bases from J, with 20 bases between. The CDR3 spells CAISPSQAGSTNYGYTF. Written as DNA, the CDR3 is TGTGCCATCAGCCCTTCCCAGGCAGGCTCAACTAACTATGGCTACACCTTC.

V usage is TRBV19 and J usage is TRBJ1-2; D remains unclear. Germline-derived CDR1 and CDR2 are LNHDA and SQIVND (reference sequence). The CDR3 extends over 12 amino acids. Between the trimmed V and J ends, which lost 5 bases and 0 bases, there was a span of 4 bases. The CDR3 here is CASSLSNYGYTF. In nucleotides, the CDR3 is TGTGCCAGTAGTCTGTCTAACTATGGCTACACCTTC.

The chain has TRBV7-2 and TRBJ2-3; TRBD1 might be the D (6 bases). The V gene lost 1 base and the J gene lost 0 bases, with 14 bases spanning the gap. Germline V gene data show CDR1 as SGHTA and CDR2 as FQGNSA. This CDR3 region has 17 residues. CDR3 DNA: TGTGCCAGCAGCTTAGTGTCAGGGGCGTCTAGCACAGATACGCAGTATTTT. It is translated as CASSLVSGASSTDTQYF.

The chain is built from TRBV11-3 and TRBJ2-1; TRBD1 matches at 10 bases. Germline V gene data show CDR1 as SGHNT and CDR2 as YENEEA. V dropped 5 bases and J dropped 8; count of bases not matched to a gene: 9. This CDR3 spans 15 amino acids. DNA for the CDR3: TGTGCCAGCAGCATCTCCGGGACAGGGGCCGATGAGCAGTTCTTC. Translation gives CASSISGTGADEQFF.

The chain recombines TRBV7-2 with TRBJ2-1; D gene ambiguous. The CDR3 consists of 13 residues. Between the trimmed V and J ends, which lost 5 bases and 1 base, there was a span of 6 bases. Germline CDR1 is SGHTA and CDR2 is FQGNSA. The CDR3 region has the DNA TGTGCCAGCAGCCCCCGTTCCTACAATGAGCAGTTCTTC. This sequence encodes CASSPRSYNEQFF.

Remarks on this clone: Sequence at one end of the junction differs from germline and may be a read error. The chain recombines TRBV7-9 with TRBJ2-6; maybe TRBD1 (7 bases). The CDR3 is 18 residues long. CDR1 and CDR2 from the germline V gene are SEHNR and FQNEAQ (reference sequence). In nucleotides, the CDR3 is TGTGCCAGCAGCTTAAGCTCGGAGGGGGCGAGTGGGGCCAACGGCCTGACTTTC. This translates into CASSLSSEGASGANGLTF.

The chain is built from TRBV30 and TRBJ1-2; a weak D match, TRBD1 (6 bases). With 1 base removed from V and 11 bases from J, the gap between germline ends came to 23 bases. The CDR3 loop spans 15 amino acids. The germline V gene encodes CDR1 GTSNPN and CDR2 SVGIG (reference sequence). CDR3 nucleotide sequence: TGTGCCTGGAGTGGAGGATGGGGCAGGGGCAGGGGTTACACCTTC. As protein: CAWSGGWGRGRGYTF. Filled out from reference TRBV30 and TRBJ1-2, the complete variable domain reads SQTIHQWPATLVQPVGSPLSLECTVEGTSNPNLYWYRQAAGRGLQLLFYSVGIGQISSEVPQNLSASRPQDRQFILSSKKLLLSDSGFYLCAWSGGWGRGRGYTFGSGTRLTVV.

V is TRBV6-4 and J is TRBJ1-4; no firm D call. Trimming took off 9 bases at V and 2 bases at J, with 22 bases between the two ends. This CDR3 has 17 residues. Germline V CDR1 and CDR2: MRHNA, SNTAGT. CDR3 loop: CARILLPWCRTNEKLFF. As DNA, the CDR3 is TGTGCCAGAATTCTTCTCCCGTGGTGTCGGACTAATGAAAAACTGTTTTTT.

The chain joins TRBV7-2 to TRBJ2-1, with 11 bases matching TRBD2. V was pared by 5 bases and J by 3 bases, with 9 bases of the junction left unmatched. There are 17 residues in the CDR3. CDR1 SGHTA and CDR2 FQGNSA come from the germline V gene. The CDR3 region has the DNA TGTGCCAGCAGCCAGCAGACTAGCGGGGCATTCTACAATGAGCAGTTCTTC. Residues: CASSQQTSGAFYNEQFF.

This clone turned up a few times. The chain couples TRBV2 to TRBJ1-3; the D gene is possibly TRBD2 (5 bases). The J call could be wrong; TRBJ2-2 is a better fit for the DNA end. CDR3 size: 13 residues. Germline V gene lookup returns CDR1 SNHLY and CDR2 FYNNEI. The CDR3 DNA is TGTGCCACCGGGAACCCCGACACCGGGGAGCTGTTTTTT. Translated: CATGNPDTGELFF.

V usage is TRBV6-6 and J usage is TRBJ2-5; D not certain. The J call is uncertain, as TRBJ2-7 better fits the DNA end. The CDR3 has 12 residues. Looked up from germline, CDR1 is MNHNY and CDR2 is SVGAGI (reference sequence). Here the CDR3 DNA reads TGTGCCAGCAGCCCCGTGTTCTACGAGCAGTACTTC. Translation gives CASSPVFYEQYF.